This entry describes one TCR beta chain. Its antigen is unidentified. Original analysis: Sequence data from immunoSEQ were junction-only and lacked quality scores; consequently, filtering differed. Clones were sequenced by immunoSEQ multiplex PCR, and TCRdb holds only the in-frame ones, with some missing. That table gives V, J and clone size, and the DNA gave D and trimming. The sample gives about 2.5 million clones, about nine tenths of which show up once; 0.37% is in the top ten. The data are from a study of shared clonotypes between healthy human individuals. Study conclusions and caveats: Clonotype sharing across four donors was observed for 5% to 6.5% of naive CD4 clonotypes. Sampling was confined to blood; repertoires within tissues likely differ. Relative to memory subsets, naive subsets generally showed larger estimated richness.

Germline values: CDR1 MNHNY, CDR2 SVGAGI (reference sequence). V lost 4 bases and J 6 bases, leaving 16 bases between the germline ends. The CDR3 length is 14 residues. The chain links TRBV6-6 to TRBJ2-7; D gene ambiguous. Sample: naive CD4+ T cells from PBMCs. Subset denoted: CD45RA+ positively selected. The origin of this receptor is a young man in good health. Some clones in this sample may be carry-over from other donors' samples. As DNA, the CDR3 is TGTGCCAGCAGTTCCCGCCGACTCGTCACCGAGCAGTACTTC. Protein: CASSSRRLVTEQYF.